This T cell receptor beta chain emerged from a study of blood T cells in healthy people across ages. As for this clonotype: Its antigen is not identified.

Looked up from germline, CDR1 is SEHNR and CDR2 is FQNEAQ (reference sequence). V lost 5 bases and J lost 6; bases outside the gene matches: 8. The CDR3 loop spans 16 amino acids. A sample-barcoded 5' primer and a J-beta primer mix were used in a second PCR of roughly 7 to 11 cycles. TCRdb ran MiXCR on the 5' RACE reads and lists one entry per CDR3 protein. The profile shows about 1,500,000 distinct CDR3 sequences, under 30% of them singletons. Study outcomes and limitations: Among long-lived donors, naive CD4+ cells were more numerous and diversity higher than in aged donors.

This rearrangement joins TRBV7-9 to TRBJ2-1, with TRBD1 matching 12 bases. The receptor's source is a woman aged 30 to 39 in good health. The sequenced sample was blood. The CDR3 nucleotides are TGTGCCAGCAGCCCCCGGGACAGGGGGCTTGGCAATGAGCAGTTCTTC. Its protein is CASSPRDRGLGNEQFF. The full variable domain, completed using reference TRBV7-9 and TRBJ2-1, is DTGVSQNPRHKITKRGQNVTFRCDPISEHNRLYWYRQTLGQGPEFLTYFQNEAQLEKSRLLSDRFSAERPKGSFSTLEIQRTEQGDSAMYLCASSPRDRGLGNEQFFGPGTRLTVL.